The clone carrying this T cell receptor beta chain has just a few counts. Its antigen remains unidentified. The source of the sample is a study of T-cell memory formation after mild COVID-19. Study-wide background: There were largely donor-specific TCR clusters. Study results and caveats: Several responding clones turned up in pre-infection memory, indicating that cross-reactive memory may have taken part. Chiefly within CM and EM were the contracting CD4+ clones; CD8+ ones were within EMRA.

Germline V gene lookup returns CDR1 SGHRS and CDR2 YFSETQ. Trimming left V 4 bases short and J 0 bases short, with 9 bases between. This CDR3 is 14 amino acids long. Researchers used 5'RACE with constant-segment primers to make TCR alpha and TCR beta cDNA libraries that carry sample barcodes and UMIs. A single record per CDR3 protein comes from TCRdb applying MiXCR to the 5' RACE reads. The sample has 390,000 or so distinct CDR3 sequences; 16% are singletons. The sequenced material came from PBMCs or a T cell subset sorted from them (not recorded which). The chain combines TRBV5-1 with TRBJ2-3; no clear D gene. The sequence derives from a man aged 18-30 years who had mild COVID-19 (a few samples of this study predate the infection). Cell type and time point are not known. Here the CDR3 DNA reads TGCGCCAGCAGCAAGTGGGATAGCACAGATACGCAGTATTTT. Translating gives CASSKWDSTDTQYF. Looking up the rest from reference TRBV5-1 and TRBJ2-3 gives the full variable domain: KAGVTQTPRYLIKTRGQQVTLSCSPISGHRSVSWYQQTPGQGLQFLFEYFSETQRNKGNFPGRFSGRQFSNSRSEMNVSTLELGDSALYLCASSKWDSTDTQYFGPGTRLTVL.